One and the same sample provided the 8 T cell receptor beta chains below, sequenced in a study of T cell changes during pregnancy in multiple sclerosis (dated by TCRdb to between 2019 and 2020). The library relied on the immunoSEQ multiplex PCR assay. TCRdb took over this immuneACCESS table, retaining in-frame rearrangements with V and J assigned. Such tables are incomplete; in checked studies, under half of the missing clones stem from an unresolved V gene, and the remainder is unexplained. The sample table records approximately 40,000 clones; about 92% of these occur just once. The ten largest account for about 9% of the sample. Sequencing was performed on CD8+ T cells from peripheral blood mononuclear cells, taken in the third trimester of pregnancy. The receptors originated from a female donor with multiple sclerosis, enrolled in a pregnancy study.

In DNA form, the CDR3 reads TGTGCCAGCAGCTTGGCCGTGGGTGAGGGACTCCCCGTTGTTGTGCAGTTCTTC. This translates into CASSLAVGEGLPVVVQFF. The chain joins TRBV5-6 to TRBJ2-1; D is perhaps TRBD2 (6 bases). Germline loops: CDR1 SGHDT, CDR2 YYEEEE. The CDR3 is made up of 18 amino acids. Trimming stripped 0 bases from V and 12 bases from J, with 28 bases between. The whole variable domain, remainder taken from reference TRBV5-6 and TRBJ2-1, is DAGVTQSPTHLIKTRGQQVTLRCSPKSGHDTVSWYQQALGQGPQFIFQYYEEEERQRGNFPDRFSGHQFPNYSSELNVNALLLGDSALYLCASSLAVGEGLPVVVQFFGPGTRLTVL.

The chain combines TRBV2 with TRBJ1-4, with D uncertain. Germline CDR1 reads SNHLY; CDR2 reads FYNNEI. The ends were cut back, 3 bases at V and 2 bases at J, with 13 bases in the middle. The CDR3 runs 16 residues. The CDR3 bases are TGTGCCAGCAGTGAGCTCACCTGGAGGACTAATGAAAAACTGTTTTTT. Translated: CASSELTWRTNEKLFF.

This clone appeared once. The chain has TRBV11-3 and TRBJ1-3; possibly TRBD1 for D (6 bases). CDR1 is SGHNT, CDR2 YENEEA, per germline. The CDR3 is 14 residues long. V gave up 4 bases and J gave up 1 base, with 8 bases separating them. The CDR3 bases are TGTGCCAGCAGCTCGGACAGATCTGGAAACACCATATATTTT. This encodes CASSSDRSGNTIYF.

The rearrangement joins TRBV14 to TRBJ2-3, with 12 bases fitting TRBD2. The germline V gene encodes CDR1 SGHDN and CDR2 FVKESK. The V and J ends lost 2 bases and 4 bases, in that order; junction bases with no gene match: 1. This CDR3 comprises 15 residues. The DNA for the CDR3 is TGTGCCAGCAGCCAACTAGCGGGGGGGGCAGATACGCAGTATTTT. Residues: CASSQLAGGADTQYF.

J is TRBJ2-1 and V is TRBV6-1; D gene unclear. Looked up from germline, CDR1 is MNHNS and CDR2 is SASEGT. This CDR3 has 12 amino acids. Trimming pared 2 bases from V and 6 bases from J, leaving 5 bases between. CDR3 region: CASSEPGNEQFF. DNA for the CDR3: TGTGCCAGCAGTGAACCAGGCAATGAGCAGTTCTTC.

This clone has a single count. This CDR3 reads CASSLGGPGTAYNEQFF. The CDR3 region has the DNA TGCGCCAGCAGCTTGGGGGGTCCCGGGACAGCCTACAATGAGCAGTTCTTC. The chain employs TRBV5-1 and TRBJ2-1, with TRBD1 matching 7 bases. There are 17 residues in the CDR3. Germline loops: CDR1 SGHRS, CDR2 YFSETQ. Losses at the gene ends were 0 bases for V and 2 bases for J; bases not matched to a gene: 8.

The CDR3 DNA reads TGCGCCAGCAGCCTGGGACAAGAGAACACTGAAGCTTTCTTT. It specifies CASSLGQENTEAFF. This chain uses TRBV4-1 with TRBJ1-1; weak D call: TRBD1 (6 bases). The CDR3 has 14 amino acids. V was clipped by 4 bases and J by 1 base, with 10 bases between them. In germline, CDR1 is MGHRA, CDR2 YSYEKL.

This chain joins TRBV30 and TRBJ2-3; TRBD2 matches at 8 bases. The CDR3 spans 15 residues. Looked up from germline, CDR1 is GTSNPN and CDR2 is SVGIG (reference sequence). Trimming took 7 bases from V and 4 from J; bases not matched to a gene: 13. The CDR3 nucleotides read TGTGCCTCCCACCTGGGAGCGGGGGCCGCAGATACGCAGTATTTT. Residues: CASHLGAGAADTQYF.